Included here is one T cell receptor (beta chain) sequence, with context. This entry is derived from a study of early T cells in non-severe SARS-CoV-2 infection. Overall study context: Whole-blood bulk RNA, unsorted, was sequenced, and chains were unpaired.

Germline V gene sequence: CDR1 LNHNV, CDR2 YYDKDF (reference sequence). This CDR3 is 13 amino acids long. Trimming removed 0 bases at V and 5 bases at J, with 7 bases between. Individual cDNA molecules were tagged with unique molecular identifiers, the study reported. One entry per CDR3 protein results from TCRdb running MiXCR on the 5' RACE reads. The sample lists some 60,000 distinct CDR3 sequences, 8.5% to 9.5% occurring once. The TCR comes from an adult who was a healthcare worker with PCR-confirmed SARS-CoV-2 infection or an uninfected control (not recorded which). Material for sequencing was whole blood. V usage is TRBV15 and J usage is TRBJ2-5; no clear D gene. The CDR3 region is CATSRDMVETQYF. In DNA, the CDR3 is TGTGCCACCAGCAGAGATATGGTTGAGACCCAGTACTTC.